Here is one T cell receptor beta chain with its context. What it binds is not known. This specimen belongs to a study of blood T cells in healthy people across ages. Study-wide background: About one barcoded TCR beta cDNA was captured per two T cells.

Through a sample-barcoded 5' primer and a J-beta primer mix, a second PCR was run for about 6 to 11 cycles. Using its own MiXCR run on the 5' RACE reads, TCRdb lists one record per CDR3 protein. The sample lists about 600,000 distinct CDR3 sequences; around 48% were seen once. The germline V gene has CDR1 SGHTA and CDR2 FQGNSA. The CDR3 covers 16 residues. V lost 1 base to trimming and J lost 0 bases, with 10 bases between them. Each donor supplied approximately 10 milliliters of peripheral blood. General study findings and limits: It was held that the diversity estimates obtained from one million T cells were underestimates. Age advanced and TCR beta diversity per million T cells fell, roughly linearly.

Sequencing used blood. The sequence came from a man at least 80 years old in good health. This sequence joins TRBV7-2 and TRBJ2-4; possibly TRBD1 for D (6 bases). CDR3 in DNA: TGTGCCAGCAGCTTAGACACAGGGCTAGCCAAAAACATTCAGTACTTC. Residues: CASSLDTGLAKNIQYF.